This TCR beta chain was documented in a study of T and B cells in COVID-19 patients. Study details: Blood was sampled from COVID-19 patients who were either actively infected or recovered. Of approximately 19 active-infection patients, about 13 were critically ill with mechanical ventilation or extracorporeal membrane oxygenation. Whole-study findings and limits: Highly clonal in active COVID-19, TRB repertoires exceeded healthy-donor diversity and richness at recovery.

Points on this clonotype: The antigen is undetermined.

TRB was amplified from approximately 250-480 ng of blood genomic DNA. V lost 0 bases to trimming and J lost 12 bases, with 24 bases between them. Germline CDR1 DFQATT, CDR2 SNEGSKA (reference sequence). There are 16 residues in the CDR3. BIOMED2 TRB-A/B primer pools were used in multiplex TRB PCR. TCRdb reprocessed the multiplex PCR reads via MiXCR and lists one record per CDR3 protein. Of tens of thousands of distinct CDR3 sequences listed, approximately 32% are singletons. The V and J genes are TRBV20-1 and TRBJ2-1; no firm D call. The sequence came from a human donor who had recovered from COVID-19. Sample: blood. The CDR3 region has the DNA TGCAGTGCTAGAGATCTGGTAGGGATCGCCACCATGACGCAGTTCTTC. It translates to CSARDLVGIATMTQFF.